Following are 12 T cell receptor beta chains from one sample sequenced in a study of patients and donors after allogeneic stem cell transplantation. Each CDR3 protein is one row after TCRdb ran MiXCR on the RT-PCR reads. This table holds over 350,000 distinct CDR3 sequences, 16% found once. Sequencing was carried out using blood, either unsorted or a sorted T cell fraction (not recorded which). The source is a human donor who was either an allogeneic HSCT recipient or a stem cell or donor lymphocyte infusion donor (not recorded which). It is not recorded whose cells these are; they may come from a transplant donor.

The CDR3 DNA reads as TGTGCCAGCAGCAAAGGACGGCCGGTTCAAGAGCGTGGCTACACCTTC. Translating it yields CASSKGRPVQERGYTF. This sequence joins TRBV21-1 and TRBJ1-2. TRBV21-1 is assigned pseudogene status. The CDR3 sequence is 16 residues long.

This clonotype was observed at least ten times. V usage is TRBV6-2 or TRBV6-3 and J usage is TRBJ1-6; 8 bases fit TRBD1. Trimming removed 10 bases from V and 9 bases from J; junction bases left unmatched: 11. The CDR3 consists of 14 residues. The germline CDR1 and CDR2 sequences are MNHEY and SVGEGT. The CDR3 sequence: CATNSGTGSSPLHF. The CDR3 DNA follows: TGTGCCACCAACTCGGGGACAGGATCTTCACCCCTCCACTTT.

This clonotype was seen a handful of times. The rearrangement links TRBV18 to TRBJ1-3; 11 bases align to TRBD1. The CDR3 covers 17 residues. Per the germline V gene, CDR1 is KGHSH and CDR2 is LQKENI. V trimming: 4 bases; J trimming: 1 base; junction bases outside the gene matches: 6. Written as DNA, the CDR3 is TGTGCCAGCTCACAACCCGGGACAGGGGGGTCTGGAAACACCATATATTTT. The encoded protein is CASSQPGTGGSGNTIYF.

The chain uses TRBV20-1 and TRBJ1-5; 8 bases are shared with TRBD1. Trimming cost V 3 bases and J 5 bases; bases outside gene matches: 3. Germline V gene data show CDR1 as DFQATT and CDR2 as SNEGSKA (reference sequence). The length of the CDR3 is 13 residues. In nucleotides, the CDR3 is TGCAGTGCTAGCCGACAGGGGCATCAGCCCCAGCATTTT. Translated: CSASRQGHQPQHF.

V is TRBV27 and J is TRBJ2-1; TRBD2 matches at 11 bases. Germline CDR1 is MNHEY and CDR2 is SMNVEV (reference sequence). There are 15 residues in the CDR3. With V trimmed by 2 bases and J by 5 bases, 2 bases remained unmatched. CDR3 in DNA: TGTGCCAGCAGTTTAGAGGGACTAGCGGACAATGAGCAGTTCTTC. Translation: CASSLEGLADNEQFF.

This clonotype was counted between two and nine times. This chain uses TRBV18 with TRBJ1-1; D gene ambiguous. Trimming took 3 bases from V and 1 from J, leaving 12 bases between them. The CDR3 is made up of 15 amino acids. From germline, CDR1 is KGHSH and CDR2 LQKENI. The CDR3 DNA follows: TGTGCCAGCTCACCCCCCTCAGTCAGGAACACTGAAGCTTTCTTT. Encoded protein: CASSPPSVRNTEAFF.

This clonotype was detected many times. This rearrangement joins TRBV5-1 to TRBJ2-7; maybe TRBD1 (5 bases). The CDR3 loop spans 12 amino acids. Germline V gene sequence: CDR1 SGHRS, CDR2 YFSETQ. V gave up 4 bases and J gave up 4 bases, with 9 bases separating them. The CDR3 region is CASSIGQYEQYF. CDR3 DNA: TGCGCCAGCAGCATAGGACAATACGAGCAGTACTTC.

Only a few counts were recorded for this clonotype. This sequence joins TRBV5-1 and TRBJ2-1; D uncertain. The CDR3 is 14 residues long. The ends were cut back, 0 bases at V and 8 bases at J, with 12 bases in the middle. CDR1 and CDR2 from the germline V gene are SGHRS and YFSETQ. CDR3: CASSLGAIYDEQFF. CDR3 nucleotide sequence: TGCGCCAGCAGCTTGGGGGCTATTTACGATGAGCAGTTCTTC. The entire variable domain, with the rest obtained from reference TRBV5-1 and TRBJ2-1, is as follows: KAGVTQTPRYLIKTRGQQVTLSCSPISGHRSVSWYQQTPGQGLQFLFEYFSETQRNKGNFPGRFSGRQFSNSRSEMNVSTLELGDSALYLCASSLGAIYDEQFFGPGTRLTVL.

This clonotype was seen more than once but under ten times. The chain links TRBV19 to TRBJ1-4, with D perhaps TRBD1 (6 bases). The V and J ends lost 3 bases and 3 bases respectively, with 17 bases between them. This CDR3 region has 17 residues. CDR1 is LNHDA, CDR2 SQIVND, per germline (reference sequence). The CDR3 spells CASSIGGGSGPNEKLFF. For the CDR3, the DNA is TGTGCCAGTAGTATCGGGGGCGGCTCGGGACCTAATGAAAAACTGTTTTTT.

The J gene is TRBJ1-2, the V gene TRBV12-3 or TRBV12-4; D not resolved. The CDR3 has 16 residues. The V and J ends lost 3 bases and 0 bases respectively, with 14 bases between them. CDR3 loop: CASSLPGLSTNYGYTF. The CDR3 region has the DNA TGTGCCAGCAGTTTGCCTGGGCTTTCTACTAACTATGGCTACACCTTC.

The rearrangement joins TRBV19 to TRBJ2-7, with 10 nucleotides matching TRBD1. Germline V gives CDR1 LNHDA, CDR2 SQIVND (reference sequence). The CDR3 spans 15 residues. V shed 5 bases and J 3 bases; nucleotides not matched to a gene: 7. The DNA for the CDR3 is TGTGCCAGTAGTGGGACAGGGGTGGGAAACTACGAGCAGTACTTC. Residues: CASSGTGVGNYEQYF.

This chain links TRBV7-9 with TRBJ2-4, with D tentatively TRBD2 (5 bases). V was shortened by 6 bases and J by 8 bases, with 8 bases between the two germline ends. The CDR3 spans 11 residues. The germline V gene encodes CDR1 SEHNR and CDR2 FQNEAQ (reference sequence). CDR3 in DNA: TGTGCCAGCAGATCGGGATACATTCAGTACTTC. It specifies CASRSGYIQYF. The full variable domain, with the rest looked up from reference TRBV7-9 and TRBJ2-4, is DTGVSQNPRHKITKRGQNVTFRCDPISEHNRLYWYRQTLGQGPEFLTYFQNEAQLEKSRLLSDRFSAERPKGSFSTLEIQRTEQGDSAMYLCASRSGYIQYFGAGTRLSVL.